Listed below are T cell receptor beta chains from one sample, sequenced in a study of cytomegalovirus exposure and HLA in healthy donors. Repertoires were generated with immunoSEQ multiplex PCR, while TCRdb's copy carries only in-frame clones and drops some. The sample has some 98,000 clones, more than 65% seen once. Sequenced sample: PBMCs. These receptors were obtained from a human donor in good health. CDR3s include the opening cysteine and the closing phenylalanine or tryptophan. A D gene is named only where the DNA matches it firmly. The size field is filled for only some rows; it gives once, few, many or a size class.

J gene | clone size | V gene | D gene | CDR3 protein | CDR3 DNA
TRBJ2-5 | . | TRBV9 | . | CASSVAPGGRQETQYF | TGTGCCAGCAGCGTAGCTCCAGGGGGGCGCCAAGAGACCCAGTACTTC
TRBJ2-7 | . | TRBV11-2 | TRBD1 | CASSPKTGDEQYF | TGTGCCAGCAGCCCGAAGACAGGGGACGAGCAGTACTTC
TRBJ1-1 | . | TRBV18 | . | CASSPITRDLAAFF | TGTGCCAGCTCACCAATAACAAGAGACCTAGCAGCTTTCTTT
TRBJ2-7 | . | TRBV9 | TRBD2 | CASSVGTRVEEQYF | TGTGCCAGCAGCGTTGGGACTAGAGTAGAGGAGCAGTACTTC
TRBJ2-7 | few | TRBV6-6 | . | CASRLSYEQYF | TGTGCCAGCCGTCTCTCCTACGAGCAGTACTTC
TRBJ2-5 | . | TRBV4-2 | . | CASSQVSYQETQYF | TGTGCCAGCAGCCAAGTTTCGTACCAAGAGACCCAGTACTTC
TRBJ2-3 | . | TRBV2 | . | CASTLQGPDTQYF | TGTGCCAGCACCCTTCAGGGGCCAGATACGCAGTATTTT
TRBJ2-7 | few | TRBV2 | TRBD2 | CASSGGTSNPYEQYF | TGTGCCAGCAGCGGTGGGACTAGCAATCCCTACGAGCAGTACTTC
TRBJ2-7 | . | TRBV10-3 | TRBD2 | CAITEHPGRRGTSATYEQYF | TGTGCCATCACCGAGCACCCCGGGAGGAGAGGAACTAGCGCGACCTACGAGCAGTACTTC
TRBJ2-5 | . | TRBV7-9 | . | CASSSRGVEQETQYF | TGTGCCAGCAGCTCCCGGGGAGTCGAACAAGAGACCCAGTACTTC
TRBJ2-1 | . | TRBV11-3 | TRBD1 | CASSQGTDNEQFF | TGTGCCAGCAGCCAGGGGACAGACAATGAGCAGTTCTTC
TRBJ1-2 | . | TRBV27 | TRBD1 | CASTGTGRSGYTF | TGTGCCAGCACAGGGACAGGGAGATCTGGCTACACCTTC
TRBJ2-7 | . | TRBV28 | TRBD1 | CAITRRQGQTYEQYF | TGTGCCATTACAAGACGACAGGGCCAAACCTACGAGCAGTACTTC
TRBJ1-1 | . | TRBV7-6 | . | CASSFGMGENTEAFF | TGTGCCAGCAGCTTCGGGATGGGTGAGAACACTGAAGCTTTCTTT
TRBJ2-7 | . | TRBV11-1 | TRBD1 | CASSSRDRGIRTYEQYF | TGTGCCAGCAGCTCCCGGGACAGGGGAATTAGGACCTACGAGCAGTACTTC
TRBJ2-1 | . | TRBV29-1 | . | CSVARDSYNEQFF | TGCAGCGTTGCCAGGGACTCCTACAATGAGCAGTTCTTC
TRBJ2-1 | . | TRBV4-1 | TRBD2 | CASSHRTSGQYNEQFF | TGCGCCAGCAGCCATCGGACTAGCGGGCAGTACAATGAGCAGTTCTTC
TRBJ2-2 | . | TRBV6-5 | TRBD1 | CATQQGAYTGELFF | TGTGCCACCCAACAGGGGGCTTACACCGGGGAGCTGTTTTTT
TRBJ2-5 | . | TRBV4-2 | TRBD2 | CASSQERSSGGLGEETQYF | TGTGCCAGCAGCCAAGAGAGGTCTAGCGGGGGGCTCGGTGAAGAGACCCAGTACTTC
TRBJ2-7 | . | TRBV18 | TRBD1 | CASQSNPGQGYEQYF | TGTGCCAGTCAGTCGAACCCGGGACAGGGCTACGAGCAGTACTTC
TRBJ1-1 | . | TRBV25-1 | . | CASSAGGPFEAFF | TGTGCCAGCAGTGCCGGGGGGCCCTTCGAAGCTTTCTTT
TRBJ2-1 | . | TRBV28 | TRBD2 | CASSFPPRFLAGGGGFHEQFF | TGTGCCAGCAGTTTCCCTCCGCGGTTTTTAGCGGGGGGCGGTGGGTTCCATGAGCAGTTCTTC
TRBJ1-3 | . | TRBV9 | TRBD1 | CASSSDRAGNTIYF | TGTGCCAGCAGCTCGGACAGGGCTGGAAACACCATATATTTT
TRBJ1-5 | . | TRBV7-2 | TRBD1 | CASSTGQGASYNQPQHF | TGTGCCAGCAGCACAGGACAGGGGGCGAGTTACAATCAGCCCCAGCATTTT
TRBJ2-1 | . | TRBV9 | . | CASSVSGNEQFF | TGTGCCAGCAGTGTCAGCGGAAATGAGCAGTTCTTC
TRBJ1-1 | . | TRBV11-2 | . | CASSLSSQGNTEAFF | TGTGCCAGCAGCTTAAGTAGTCAGGGGAACACTGAAGCTTTCTTT